This TCR beta chain was documented in a study of T cell responses to AZD1222 COVID-19 vaccine (dated by TCRdb to about 2021). About the investigation overall: TCR sequencing covered 230 or so trial participants: 200 to 220 given two doses of AZD1222 and around 25 given two doses of MenACWY control vaccine. Trial participants were enrolled by age into subgroups of 18-55, 56-69 and 70-plus years, and roughly 150, 30 and 60 TCR-sequenced participants, respectively, were included in these subgroups.

Points on this clone: Which antigen it targets is not known. The input lacks base qualities; no much larger clone sits a single base away.

The CDR3 regions of human TCRbeta chains were analyzed by immunosequencing. Per the original workflow: TCRs in the repertoires were compared against a reference library of SARS-CoV-2-specific TCRs that had been generated with the MIRA antigen-specificity platform. Breadth was defined as the fraction of unique TCRs that were SARS-CoV-2-associated. Depth was defined as the fraction of total T cells that were SARS-CoV-2-associated. Using the MIRA data, every spike-specific TCR was mapped to the spike region that the TCR reacted to and assigned to either a CD4 or a CD8 class. Log10-transformed breadth and depth values were compared by one-way ANOVA with Sidak's multiple comparisons tests. Here the immuneACCESS table is served through TCRdb, limited to in-frame sequences with V and J called. Missing clones are a known gap in these copies; in checked studies unresolved V genes cover under half, and the rest lacks a known reason. D and trimming come from the DNA, and the V and J calls and clone size come from that table. For this sample there are fewer than 100,000 clones; 88% appear just once. The top ten clonotypes cover about 16% of the sample.

Reading the label with the study, this specimen's time point is: about 28 days (+/-7) after the second vaccine dose. Because spike-specific TCR depth and breadth did not differ between the two schedules, AZD1222 recipients who got a second dose at roughly 4 weeks were pooled with those who got a second dose at roughly 12 weeks. Vaccinee samples came from UK trials COV001 and COV002, including a single-blind randomized controlled phase 2/3 trial of AZD1222 (ChAdOx1 nCoV-19) in healthy adults. Trial participant PBMC samples were collected at day 0 and day 28 after the second dose for TCRbeta chain sequencing. V and J lose 4 bases and 0 bases, and a span of 25 bases separates them. Measured from the cysteine to the phenylalanine, the CDR3 is 20 residues long. Only CDR3 DNA remains: 60 bases, in frame from the first base. On the study overall, not on this receptor specifically: No day 14 peak-response samples were available, so repertoires were characterized only after the peak T cell response. The whole spike protein was spanned by vaccine-associated CD4 TCRs, and dominant responses were seen in regions 160-218 and 743-854. In the small 56-69-year group, the increase in depth fell short of significance, most likely because of low power. A significant rise in spike-specific TCR breadth and depth was observed after two AZD1222 doses relative to day 0 and relative to MenACWY recipients. Only 5 to 7 AZD1222 recipients were SARS-CoV-2 seropositive at baseline, limiting conclusions about previously exposed vaccinees. Participants were mostly white British and included more females than males, and it was suggested by the authors that clonal diversity may have been underestimated. Reportedly, almost half of the unique spike-specific TCRs recognized epitopes lying outside the regions that are mutated in the B.1.351 and B.1.1.7 variants.

The sequencing used peripheral blood, collected 28 days after the second AZD1222 dose. Recombination connected TRBV5-3 to TRBJ1-4; too little of a D gene remains to name it. TRBV5-3 counts as an open reading frame of uncertain function. This clonotype originated in an adult who received the AZD1222 COVID-19 vaccine. The DNA is as follows: TGTGCCAGAAGCCTCAGGAAGATAATTGGGTACTACGCAACTAATGAAAAACTGTTTTTT. Its protein product is CARSLRKIIGYYATNEKLFF.